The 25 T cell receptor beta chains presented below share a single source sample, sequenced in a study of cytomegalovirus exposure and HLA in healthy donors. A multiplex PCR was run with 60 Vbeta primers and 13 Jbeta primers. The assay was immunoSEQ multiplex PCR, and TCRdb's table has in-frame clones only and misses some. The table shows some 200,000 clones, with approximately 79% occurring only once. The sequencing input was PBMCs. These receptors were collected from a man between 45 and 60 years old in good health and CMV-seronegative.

The CDR3, as DNA: TGTGCCAGCAACAACAGGGCTGGCTACACCTTC. Its protein product is CASNNRAGYTF. This chain links TRBV2 with TRBJ1-2; D might be TRBD1 (6 bases). CDR1 is SNHLY and CDR2 is FYNNEI in the germline V gene. This CDR3 has 11 amino acids. V was shortened by 7 bases and J by 7 bases, with 10 bases between the two germline ends.

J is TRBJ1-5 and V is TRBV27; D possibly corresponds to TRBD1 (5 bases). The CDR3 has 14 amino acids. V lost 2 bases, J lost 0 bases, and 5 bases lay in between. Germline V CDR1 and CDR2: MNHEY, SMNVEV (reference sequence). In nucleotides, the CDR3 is TGTGCCAGCAGTTTAAGGGGTAGCAATCAGCCCCAGCATTTT. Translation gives CASSLRGSNQPQHF.

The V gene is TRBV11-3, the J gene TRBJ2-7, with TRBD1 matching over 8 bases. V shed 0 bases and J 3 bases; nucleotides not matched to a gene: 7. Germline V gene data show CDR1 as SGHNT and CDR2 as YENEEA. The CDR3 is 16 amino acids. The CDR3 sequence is CASSLDGQGSFYEQYF. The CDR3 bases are TGTGCCAGCAGCTTAGACGGACAGGGTAGTTTCTACGAGCAGTACTTC.

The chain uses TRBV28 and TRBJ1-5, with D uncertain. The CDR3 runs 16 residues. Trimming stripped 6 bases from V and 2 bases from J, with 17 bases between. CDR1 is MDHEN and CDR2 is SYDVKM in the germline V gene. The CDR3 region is CASSQSESRRNQPQHF. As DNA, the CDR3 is TGTGCCAGCAGCCAATCGGAGTCTAGGCGCAATCAGCCCCAGCATTTT.

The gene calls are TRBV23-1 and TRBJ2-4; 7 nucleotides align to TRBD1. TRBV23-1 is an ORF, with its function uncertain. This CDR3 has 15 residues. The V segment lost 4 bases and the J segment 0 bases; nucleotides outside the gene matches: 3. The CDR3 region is CASSPTGSAKNIQYF. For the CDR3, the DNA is TGCGCCAGCAGTCCGACAGGGTCAGCCAAAAACATTCAGTACTTC.

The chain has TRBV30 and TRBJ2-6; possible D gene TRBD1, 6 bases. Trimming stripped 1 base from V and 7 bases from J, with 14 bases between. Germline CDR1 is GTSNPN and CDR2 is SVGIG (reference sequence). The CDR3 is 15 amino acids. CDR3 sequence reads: CAWSGRGNLANVLTF. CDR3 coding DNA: TGTGCCTGGAGTGGTAGGGGGAACCTTGCCAACGTCCTGACTTTC.

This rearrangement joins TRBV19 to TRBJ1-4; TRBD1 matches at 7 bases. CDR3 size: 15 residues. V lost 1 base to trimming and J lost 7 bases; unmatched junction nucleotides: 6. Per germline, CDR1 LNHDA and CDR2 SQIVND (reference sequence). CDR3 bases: TGTGCCAGTAGTATAGGGGTGACAGGGCCTGAAAAACTGTTTTTT. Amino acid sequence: CASSIGVTGPEKLFF.

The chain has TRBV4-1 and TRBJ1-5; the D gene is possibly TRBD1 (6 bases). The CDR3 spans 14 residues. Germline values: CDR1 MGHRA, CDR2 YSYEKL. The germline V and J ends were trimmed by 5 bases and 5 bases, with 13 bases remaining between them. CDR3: CASSATRGDQPQHF. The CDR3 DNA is TGCGCCAGCAGCGCAACCAGGGGCGATCAGCCCCAGCATTTT.

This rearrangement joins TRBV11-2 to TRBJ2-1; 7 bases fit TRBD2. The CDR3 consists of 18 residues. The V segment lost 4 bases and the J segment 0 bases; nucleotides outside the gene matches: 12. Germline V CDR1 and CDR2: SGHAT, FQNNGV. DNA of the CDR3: TGTGCCAGCAGCTCTACCCATGGGTGGGAGGGCTCCTACAATGAGCAGTTCTTC. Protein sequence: CASSSTHGWEGSYNEQFF.

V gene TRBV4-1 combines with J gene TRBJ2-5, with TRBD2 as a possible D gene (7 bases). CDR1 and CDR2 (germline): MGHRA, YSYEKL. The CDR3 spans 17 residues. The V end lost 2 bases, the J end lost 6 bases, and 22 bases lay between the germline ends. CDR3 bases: TGCGCCAGCAGCCAATACCTGGGGGGGCGCGGAGGTCAGACCCAGTACTTC. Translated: CASSQYLGGRGGQTQYF.

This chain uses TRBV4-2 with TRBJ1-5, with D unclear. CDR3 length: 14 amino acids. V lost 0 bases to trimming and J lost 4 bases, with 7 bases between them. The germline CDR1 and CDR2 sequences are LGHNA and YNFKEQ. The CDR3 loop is CASSQDTVNQPQHF. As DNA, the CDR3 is TGTGCCAGCAGCCAAGATACAGTGAATCAGCCCCAGCATTTT.

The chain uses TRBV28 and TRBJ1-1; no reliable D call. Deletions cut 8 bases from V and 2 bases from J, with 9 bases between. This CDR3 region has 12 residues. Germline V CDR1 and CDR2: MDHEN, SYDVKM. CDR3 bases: TGTGCCAGCTGCGGGATAAACACTGAAGCTTTCTTT. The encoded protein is CASCGINTEAFF.

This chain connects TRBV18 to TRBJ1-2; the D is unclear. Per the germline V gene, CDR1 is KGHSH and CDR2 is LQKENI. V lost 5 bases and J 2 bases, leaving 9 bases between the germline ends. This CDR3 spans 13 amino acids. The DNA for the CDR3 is TGTGCCAGCTCAGCGGGAAGAAACTATGGCTACACCTTC. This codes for CASSAGRNYGYTF.

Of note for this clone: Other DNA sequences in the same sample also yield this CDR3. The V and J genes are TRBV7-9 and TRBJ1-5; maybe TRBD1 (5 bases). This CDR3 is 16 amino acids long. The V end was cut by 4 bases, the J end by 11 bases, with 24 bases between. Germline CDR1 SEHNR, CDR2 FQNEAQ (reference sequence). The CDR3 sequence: CASSWTGTGVGETQHF. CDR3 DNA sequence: TGTGCCAGCAGCTGGACCGGGACGGGGGTGGGGGAAACCCAGCATTTT.

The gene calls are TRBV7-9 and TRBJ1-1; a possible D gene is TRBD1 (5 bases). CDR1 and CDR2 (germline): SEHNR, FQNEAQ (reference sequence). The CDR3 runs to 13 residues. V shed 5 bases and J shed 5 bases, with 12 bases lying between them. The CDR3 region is CASSPVGLTEAFF. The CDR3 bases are TGTGCCAGCAGCCCTGTGGGACTAACTGAAGCTTTCTTT.

CDR3 sequence: CASSSIADLTDTQYF. The DNA for the CDR3 is TGTGCCAGCAGCTCGATAGCGGACCTCACAGATACGCAGTATTTT. This sequence joins TRBV7-6 and TRBJ2-3, with a weak D call TRBD2 (6 bases). Germline V gene lookup returns CDR1 SGHVS and CDR2 FNYEAQ. V lost 4 bases and J 2 bases, leaving 13 bases between the germline ends. The length of the CDR3 is 15 residues.

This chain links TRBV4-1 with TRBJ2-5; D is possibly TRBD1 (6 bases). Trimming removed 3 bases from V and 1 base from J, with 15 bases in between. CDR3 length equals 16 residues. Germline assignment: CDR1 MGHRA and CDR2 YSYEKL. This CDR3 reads CASSHEQGSTQETQYF. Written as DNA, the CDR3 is TGCGCCAGCAGCCACGAACAGGGCTCTACCCAAGAGACCCAGTACTTC.

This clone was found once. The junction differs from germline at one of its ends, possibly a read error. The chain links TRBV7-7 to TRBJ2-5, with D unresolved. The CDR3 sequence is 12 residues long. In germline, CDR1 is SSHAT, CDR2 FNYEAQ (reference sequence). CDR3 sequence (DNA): TGTGCTAGCAGCCCAGTCCAAGAGACCCAGTACTTC. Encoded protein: CASSPVQETQYF.

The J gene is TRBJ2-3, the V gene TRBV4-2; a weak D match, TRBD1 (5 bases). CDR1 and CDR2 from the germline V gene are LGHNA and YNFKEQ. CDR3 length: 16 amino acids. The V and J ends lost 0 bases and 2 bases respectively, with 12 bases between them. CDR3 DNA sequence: TGTGCCAGCAGCCAAGACCCCCAGGGCCCCACAGATACGCAGTATTTT. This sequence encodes CASSQDPQGPTDTQYF.

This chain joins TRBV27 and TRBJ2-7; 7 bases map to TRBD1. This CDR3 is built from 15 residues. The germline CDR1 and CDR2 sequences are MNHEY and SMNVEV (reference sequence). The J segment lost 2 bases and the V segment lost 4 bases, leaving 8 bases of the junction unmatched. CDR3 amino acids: CASSSFDRAAYEQYF. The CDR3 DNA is TGTGCCAGCAGTTCCTTCGACAGGGCAGCCTACGAGCAGTACTTC.

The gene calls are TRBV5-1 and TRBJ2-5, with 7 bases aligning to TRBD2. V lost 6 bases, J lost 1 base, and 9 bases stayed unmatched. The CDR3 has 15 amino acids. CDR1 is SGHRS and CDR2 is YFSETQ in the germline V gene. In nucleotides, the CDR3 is TGCGCCAGCACCTCCGGCGGGAGCCCCCAAGAGACCCAGTACTTC. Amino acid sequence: CASTSGGSPQETQYF.

CDR3 nucleotide sequence: TGTGCCAGCTCACCGGGCCCGGTGATCGGCTCCTCTGGAAACACCATATATTTT. Amino acids: CASSPGPVIGSSGNTIYF. J is TRBJ1-3 and V is TRBV18; D is unresolved. This CDR3 has 18 residues. V shed 3 bases and J shed 0 bases, with 18 bases lying between them. Germline V lookup: CDR1 KGHSH, CDR2 LQKENI.

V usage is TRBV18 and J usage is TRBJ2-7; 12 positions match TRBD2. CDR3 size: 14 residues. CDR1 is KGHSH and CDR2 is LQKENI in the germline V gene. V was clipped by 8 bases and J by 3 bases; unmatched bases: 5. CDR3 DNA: TGTGCCAGCACGGGACTAGCGGGCAACTACGAGCAGTACTTC. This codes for CASTGLAGNYEQYF. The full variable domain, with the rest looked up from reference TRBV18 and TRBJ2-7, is NAGVMQNPRHLVRRRGQEARLRCSPMKGHSHVYWYRQLPEEGLKFMVYLQKENIIDESGMPKERFSAEFPKEGPSILRIQQVVRGDSAAYFCASTGLAGNYEQYFGPGTRLTVT.

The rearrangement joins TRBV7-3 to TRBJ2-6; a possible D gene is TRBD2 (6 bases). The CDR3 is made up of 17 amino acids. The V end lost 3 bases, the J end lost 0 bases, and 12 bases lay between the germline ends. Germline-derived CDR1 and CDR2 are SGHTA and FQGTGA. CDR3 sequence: CASSFWDGSSGANVLTF. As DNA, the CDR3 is TGTGCCAGCAGCTTTTGGGACGGGAGCTCTGGGGCCAACGTCCTGACTTTC.

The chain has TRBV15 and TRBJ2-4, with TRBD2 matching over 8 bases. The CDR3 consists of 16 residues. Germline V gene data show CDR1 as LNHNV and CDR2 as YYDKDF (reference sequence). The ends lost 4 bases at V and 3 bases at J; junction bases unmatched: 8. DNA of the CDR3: TGTGCCACCAGCACCCTTCGGGGGGGGGACAAAAACATTCAGTACTTC. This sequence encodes CATSTLRGGDKNIQYF.